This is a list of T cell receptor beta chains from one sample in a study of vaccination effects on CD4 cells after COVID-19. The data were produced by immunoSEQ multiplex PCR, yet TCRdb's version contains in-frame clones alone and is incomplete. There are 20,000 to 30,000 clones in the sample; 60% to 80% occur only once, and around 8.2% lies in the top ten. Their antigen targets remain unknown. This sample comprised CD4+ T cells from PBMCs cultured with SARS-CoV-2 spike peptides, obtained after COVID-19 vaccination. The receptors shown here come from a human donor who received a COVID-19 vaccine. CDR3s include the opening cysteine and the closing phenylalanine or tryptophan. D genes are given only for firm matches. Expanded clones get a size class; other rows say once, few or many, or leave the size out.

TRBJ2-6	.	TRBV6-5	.	CASSYSRRAGANVLTF	TGTGCCAGCAGTTACTCTAGAAGGGCTGGGGCCAACGTCCTGACTTTC
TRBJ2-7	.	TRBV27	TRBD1	CASRTQGSEQYF	TGTGCCAGCAGAACACAGGGGAGTGAGCAGTACTTC
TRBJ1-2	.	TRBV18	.	CASSPRAGTNYGYTF	TGTGCCAGCTCACCACGGGCAGGAACGAACTATGGCTACACCTTC
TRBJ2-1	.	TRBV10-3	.	CAIRVGSADEQFF	TGTGCCATCAGGGTGGGATCCGCCGATGAGCAGTTCTTC
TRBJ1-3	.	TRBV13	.	CASSLLNTIYF	TGTGCCAGCAGCTTGCTAAACACCATATATTTT
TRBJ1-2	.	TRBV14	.	CASSPYIGVGGYTF	TGTGCCAGCAGCCCCTACATAGGCGTGGGAGGCTACACCTTC
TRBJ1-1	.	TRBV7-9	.	CASSPRRTEAFF	TGTGCCAGCAGCCCCAGAAGGACTGAAGCTTTCTTT
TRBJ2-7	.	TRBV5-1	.	CASSFDSNNYEQYF	TGCGCCAGCAGCTTTGACAGCAATAACTACGAGCAGTACTTC
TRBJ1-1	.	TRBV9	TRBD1	CASSPQPQGASEAFF	TGTGCCAGCAGCCCGCAGCCTCAGGGGGCCTCTGAAGCTTTCTTT
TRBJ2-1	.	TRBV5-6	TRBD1	CASRRQGQGYNEQFF	TGTGCCAGCAGACGGCAGGGACAGGGCTACAATGAGCAGTTCTTC
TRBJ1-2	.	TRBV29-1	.	CSGLSNYGYTF	TGCAGCGGGCTGAGTAACTATGGCTACACCTTC
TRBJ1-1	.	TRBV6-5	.	CASSYSWGEAFF	TGTGCCAGCAGTTACTCGTGGGGTGAAGCTTTCTTT
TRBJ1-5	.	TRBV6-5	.	CASSQTGFDNQPQHF	TGTGCCAGCAGTCAAACAGGGTTCGACAATCAGCCCCAGCATTTT
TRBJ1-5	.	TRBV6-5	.	CASRQLYSNQPQHF	TGTGCCAGCAGACAGCTTTATAGCAATCAGCCCCAGCATTTT
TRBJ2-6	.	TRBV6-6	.	CASSRVMASGANVLTF	TGTGCCAGCAGTCGAGTAATGGCCTCTGGGGCCAACGTCCTGACTTTC
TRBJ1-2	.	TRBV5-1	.	CASSNTGNYGYTF	TGCGCCAGCAGCAACACAGGGAACTATGGCTACACCTTC
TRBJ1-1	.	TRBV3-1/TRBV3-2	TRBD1	CASSKGQVNTEAFF	TGTGCCAGCAGCAAAGGACAGGTTAACACTGAAGCTTTCTTT
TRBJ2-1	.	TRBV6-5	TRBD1	CASSYSGGYEQFF	TGTGCCAGCAGTTACTCAGGGGGCTATGAGCAGTTCTTC
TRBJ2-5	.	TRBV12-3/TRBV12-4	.	CASSTTGFETQYF	TGTGCCAGCAGTACTACGGGGTTTGAGACCCAGTACTTC
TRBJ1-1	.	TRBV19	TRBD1	CASSIPWTGNTEAFF	TGTGCCAGTAGTATACCCTGGACAGGGAACACTGAAGCTTTCTTT
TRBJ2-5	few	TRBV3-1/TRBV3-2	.	CASGGGHTQETQYF	TGTGCCAGCGGGGGGGGACACACGCAAGAGACCCAGTACTTC
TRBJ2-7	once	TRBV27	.	CASSSAGTAPYEQYF	TGTGCCAGCAGTTCCGCCGGGACGGCCCCCTACGAGCAGTACTTC
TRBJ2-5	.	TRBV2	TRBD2	CASTVLTSGYLQETQYF	TGTGCCAGCACCGTTTTGACTAGCGGTTACTTGCAAGAGACCCAGTACTTC
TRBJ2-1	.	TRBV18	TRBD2	CASSPGLASPGEQFF	TGTGCCAGCTCGCCGGGACTAGCATCCCCAGGTGAGCAGTTCTTC
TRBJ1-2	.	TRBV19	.	CASSILQGYGYTF	TGTGCCAGTAGTATCCTCCAGGGATATGGCTACACCTTC
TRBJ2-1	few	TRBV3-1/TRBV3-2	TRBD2	CASSQWTSGSHNEQFF	TGTGCCAGCAGCCAATGGACTAGCGGGAGTCACAATGAGCAGTTCTTC
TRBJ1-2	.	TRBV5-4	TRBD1	CASSFDPLGQGLGGYTF	TGTGCCAGCAGCTTCGATCCCTTAGGACAGGGGTTGGGTGGCTACACCTTC
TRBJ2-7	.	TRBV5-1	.	CASSWGAGGGYEQYF	TGCGCCAGCAGCTGGGGGGCAGGGGGAGGGTACGAGCAGTACTTC
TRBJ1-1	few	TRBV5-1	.	CASSLETDMNTEAFF	TGCGCCAGCAGCTTAGAAACAGACATGAACACTGAAGCTTTCTTT
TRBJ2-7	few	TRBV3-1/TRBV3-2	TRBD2	CASSPTSGALYEQYF	TGTGCCAGCAGCCCGACTAGCGGGGCCCTCTACGAGCAGTACTTC
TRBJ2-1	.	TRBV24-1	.	CATSDWVSNEQFF	TGTGCCACCAGTGATTGGGTTTCCAATGAGCAGTTCTTC
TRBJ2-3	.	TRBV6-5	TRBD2	CASRSTSGGADTQYF	TGTGCCAGCAGATCCACTAGCGGGGGTGCAGATACGCAGTATTTT
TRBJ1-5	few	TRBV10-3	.	CASSTVSNQPQHF	TGTGCCAGCTCAACAGTAAGCAATCAGCCCCAGCATTTT
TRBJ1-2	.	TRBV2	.	CASRTGGARNYGYTF	TGTGCCAGCAGGACTGGGGGGGCGCGTAACTATGGCTACACCTTC
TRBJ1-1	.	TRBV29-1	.	CSVKYNGASKQEAFF	TGCAGCGTTAAGTATAATGGGGCCTCTAAACAGGAGGCTTTCTTT
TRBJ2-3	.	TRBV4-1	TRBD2	CASRVAGSDTQYF	TGCGCCAGCAGGGTAGCGGGGTCAGATACGCAGTATTTT
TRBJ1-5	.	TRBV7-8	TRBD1	CASSLVRTGHNQPQHF	TGTGCCAGCAGCTTAGTAAGGACAGGTCACAATCAGCCCCAGCATTTT
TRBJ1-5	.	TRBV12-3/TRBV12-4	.	CASSARTSQHF	TGTGCCAGCAGCGCAAGGACATCCCAGCATTTT
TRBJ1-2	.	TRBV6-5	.	CASRYQANYGYTF	TGTGCCAGCAGATACCAGGCCAACTATGGCTACACCTTC
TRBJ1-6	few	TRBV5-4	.	CASSLGGGHNNSPLHF	TGTGCCAGCAGCTTGGGAGGGGGACATAATAATTCACCCCTCCACTTT
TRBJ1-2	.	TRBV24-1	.	CATSDLSGAGYTF	TGTGCCACCAGTGATTTGTCCGGTGCTGGCTACACCTTC